This TCR beta chain was retrieved from a study of siplizumab effects on memory and regulatory T cells. Study outcomes and limitations: A major contribution to the alloresponse seemed to be made by naive T cells, which seemed more diverse than memory cells. Roughly 80-97% of proliferating CD4+ or CD8+ clones lacked an assignable naive or memory phenotype.

For this clone: The antigen is undetermined.

Only in-frame clones appear in the TCRdb table, and some are missing; sequencing was by immunoSEQ multiplex PCR. Counted here are 50,000 to 70,000 clones, around 96% occurring once; the ten biggest clones make up about 0.091%. The germline CDR1 and CDR2 sequences are MNHEY and SMNVEV (reference sequence). The CDR3 is 16 amino acids. V was trimmed by 1 base and J by 4 bases, leaving 13 bases between them. The TCR was taken from a human donor in good health. The chain combines TRBV27 with TRBJ2-2; TRBD2 is a possible D gene (6 bases). Sequencing used naive CD8+ T cells sorted from blood. CDR3 in DNA: TGTGCCAGCAGTTTATATTCTAGCGTGAGCACCGGGGAGCTGTTTTTT. The encoded protein is CASSLYSSVSTGELFF.